A selection of T cell receptor beta chains follows, all from one sample in a study of siplizumab effects on memory and regulatory T cells. Here immunoSEQ multiplex PCR was the method, and the copy in TCRdb shows in-frame clones only, minus some. The sample carries some 100,000 clones, about 90% recorded once. The specimen sequenced was CD4+ T cells sorted from blood. These receptors originate from a human donor in good health. Some clones in this sample may be carry-over from other donors' samples. Each CDR3 is given with its conserved first and last residue. Fields, in order: D gene, CDR3 length, J gene, V gene, clone size, CDR3 DNA, CDR3 protein. A D gene is named only where the DNA matches it firmly. Clone sizes are given selectively: once, few, many, or a class where the clone is expanded.

>TRBD2|23|TRBJ2-1|TRBV10-1|-
TGCGCCAGCAGTGAGTCATCAGTGTCCGGAATTAGCGGGAGGGCCACCGTGGAGAATGAGCAGTTCTTC
CASSESSVSGISGRATVENEQFF
>-|15|TRBJ2-7|TRBV19|-
TGTGCCAGTAGTATAGAGGGGGCAGGGGCCCTCGAGCAGTACTTC
CASSIEGAGALEQYF
>-|14|TRBJ1-5|TRBV19|-
TGTGCCAGTAGTATGGGGAATAGCAATCAGCCCCAGCATTTT
CASSMGNSNQPQHF
>-|16|TRBJ2-5|TRBV18|-
TGTGCCAGCTCACCGCCTACCGCAGGGATCCAAGAGACCCAGTACTTC
CASSPPTAGIQETQYF
>-|14|TRBJ2-1|TRBV18|-
TGTGCCAGCTCACCACGTCTAATGGGGGATGAGCAGTTCTTC
CASSPRLMGDEQFF
>TRBD2|14|TRBJ2-3|TRBV19|-
TGTGCCAGTAGACTAGCGGGAGGAAGGGATACGCAGTATTTT
CASRLAGGRDTQYF
>TRBD1|15|TRBJ1-5|TRBV11-2|-
TGTGCCAGCAGCGACCGGGACAGGGGATATCAGCCCCAGCATTTT
CASSDRDRGYQPQHF
>-|15|TRBJ2-2|TRBV5-6|-
TGTGCCAGCAGCTTCAGAGACAGGAGGACCGGGGAGCTGTTTTTT
CASSFRDRRTGELFF
>-|12|TRBJ2-7|TRBV11-2|once
TGTGCCAGCAGCTTGGTAGAGTGGGAGCAGTACTTC
CASSLVEWEQYF
>TRBD2|15|TRBJ2-2|TRBV30|once
TGTGCCTGGAGTAGGGCGGGAGTAAATACCGGGGAGCTGTTTTTT
CAWSRAGVNTGELFF
>TRBD1|15|TRBJ1-1|TRBV12-5|-
TGTGCTAGTGGTCCCGGACAGGTCGGAGGCACTGAAGCTTTCTTT
CASGPGQVGGTEAFF
>-|15|TRBJ2-7|TRBV7-2|-
TGTGCCAGCAGCTTATACCGGCAGGCGTCCTACGAGCAGTACTTC
CASSLYRQASYEQYF
>-|14|TRBJ2-5|TRBV29-1|-
TGCAGCGTTGAAGTCAAGGAAGGGTGGGAGACCCAGTACTTC
CSVEVKEGWETQYF
>-|15|TRBJ2-1|TRBV19|-
TGTGCCAGTAGTATAGAAGAGAGCTCCTACAATGAGCAGTTCTTC
CASSIEESSYNEQFF
>-|13|TRBJ1-2|TRBV5-6|-
TGTGCCAGCAGCTTGGGTGGCAGTTGGGGCTACACCTTC
CASSLGGSWGYTF
>-|15|TRBJ2-7|TRBV10-3|-
TGTGCCATCAGTGATCCAGCGTCGAGTACTTACGAGCAGTACTTC
CAISDPASSTYEQYF
>-|13|TRBJ2-5|TRBV14|-
TGTGCCAGCAGCCCAGGTGCCCGGGAGACCCAGTACTTC
CASSPGARETQYF
>-|13|TRBJ1-1|TRBV10-1|-
TGCGCCAGCAGCGCATGGGCGAACACTGAAGCTTTCTTT
CASSAWANTEAFF
>-|12|TRBJ2-5|TRBV6-5|-
TGTGCCAGCGGCCTTTATGGGGAGACCCAGTACTTC
CASGLYGETQYF
>-|11|TRBJ2-7|TRBV6-5|-
TGTGCCGGAGGAAAGGCCTACGAGCAGTACTTC
CAGGKAYEQYF